The text below deals with one TCR beta chain. The sample belongs to a study of PD-1 blockade in classical Hodgkin lymphoma. The CDR3 spans 14 residues. V gave up 4 bases and J gave up 4 bases, with 11 bases separating them. The germline V gene has CDR1 MGHRA and CDR2 YSYEKL. All patients experienced relapse after autologous stem cell transplantation, and brentuximab vedotin exposure was variable. The study recorded best responses of complete response, partial response or progressive disease. Only in-frame clones appear in the TCRdb table, and some are missing; sequencing was by immunoSEQ multiplex PCR. The data contain approximately 99,000 clones, 81% of them seen just once; the ten biggest clones take up roughly 15%.

This TCR came from a human donor with classical Hodgkin lymphoma. The chain joins TRBV4-1 to TRBJ2-1; no firm D call. Sequenced material: peripheral blood mononuclear cells (PBMCs), taken before the second cycle of nivolumab. CDR3 DNA: TGCGCCAGCAGCCGAACGGACGGATACAATGAGCAGTTCTTC. This gives the protein CASSRTDGYNEQFF.